The next 9 T cell receptor beta chains were all read from a single sample in a study of T cells after yellow fever vaccination. Using its own MiXCR run on the 5' RACE reads, TCRdb lists one record per CDR3 protein. This sample has around 310,000 distinct CDR3 sequences, with 4% found just once. Sequenced here: PBMCs, sampled 5 days after the yellow fever booster vaccination. The receptors derive from a man aged 18 to 30 who received the YFV17D yellow fever vaccine.

The sample holds many counts of this clonotype. V is TRBV2 and J is TRBJ1-1; D is uncertain. Per germline, CDR1 SNHLY and CDR2 FYNNEI. Deletions cut 9 bases from V and 4 bases from J, with 9 bases between. The CDR3 spans 11 residues. This CDR3 is CARSASTEAFF. The CDR3 DNA follows: TGTGCCAGAAGCGCCAGCACTGAAGCTTTCTTT.

This clonotype was counted between two and nine times. CDR3 residues: CASSLSEGAPNYGYTF. The DNA for the CDR3 is TGTGCCAGCAGCTTATCCGAGGGGGCCCCTAACTATGGCTACACCTTC. The rearrangement uses TRBV7-9 and TRBJ1-2, with 7 bases fitting TRBD1. The CDR3 contains 16 residues. J was trimmed by 0 bases and V by 2 bases; bases with no gene match: 6. Looked up from germline, CDR1 is SEHNR and CDR2 is FQNEAQ (reference sequence).

This clonotype was observed a handful of times. This sequence joins TRBV27 and TRBJ1-2; no clear D. CDR3 length equals 14 residues. Germline V lookup: CDR1 MNHEY, CDR2 SMNVEV (reference sequence). V was shortened by 3 bases and J by 1 base, with 9 bases between the two germline ends. This chain's CDR3 is CASSFGVLNYGYTF. The CDR3, as DNA: TGTGCCAGCAGTTTTGGGGTGCTTAACTATGGCTACACCTTC.

This clonotype has a handful of counts. Here the CDR3 reads CASTTGPGDQPQHF. The CDR3 nucleotides read TGCGCCAGCACGACAGGCCCGGGGGATCAGCCCCAGCATTTT. The genes are TRBV5-1 and TRBJ1-5, with D tentatively TRBD1 (6 bases). CDR1 and CDR2 from the germline V gene are SGHRS and YFSETQ. Deletions cut 6 bases from V and 5 bases from J, with 15 bases between. This CDR3 region has 14 residues. Supplemented by reference TRBV5-1 and TRBJ1-5, the full variable domain reads KAGVTQTPRYLIKTRGQQVTLSCSPISGHRSVSWYQQTPGQGLQFLFEYFSETQRNKGNFPGRFSGRQFSNSRSEMNVSTLELGDSALYLCASTTGPGDQPQHFGDGTRLSIL.

This clonotype was found many times. The chain joins TRBV4-2 to TRBJ1-5; possible D gene TRBD1, 5 bases. Per the germline V gene, CDR1 is LGHNA and CDR2 is YNFKEQ. Trimming shortened V by 0 bases and J by 7 bases, and 10 bases separated the two germline ends. The CDR3 loop spans 14 amino acids. The CDR3 DNA sequence: TGTGCCAGCAGCCAAGAGTGGGGCGCCCAGCCCCAGCATTTT. This sequence encodes CASSQEWGAQPQHF.

About this clonotype itself: The junction differs from germline at one of its ends, possibly a read error. The chain has TRBV19 and TRBJ1-6; 9 nucleotides agree with TRBD1. CDR1 is LNHDA and CDR2 is SQIVND in the germline V gene (reference sequence). The CDR3 sequence is 15 residues long. CDR3 coding DNA: TGTGCCAGTAGTAGGGGACAGGGCGCGAATTCACCCCCCCACTTT. It yields the protein CASSRGQGANSPPHF.

This clonotype has a handful of counts. No DNA is shown, since the ends of the CDR3 on it are uncertain; the CDR3 is the one TCRdb lists. The gene calls are TRBV6-5 and TRBJ2-1. 15 amino acids form the CDR3, both terminal residues included. Germline CDR1 MNHEY, CDR2 SVGAGI. CDR3 loop: CASSYGFSLDNEQFF.

This clonotype occurred many times. The chain is built from TRBV11-1 and TRBJ2-5, with TRBD1 matching over 9 bases. This CDR3 spans 16 amino acids. The germline CDR1 and CDR2 sequences are SGHAT and FQDESV (reference sequence). V gave up 5 bases and J gave up 3 bases; unmatched junction bases: 10. The CDR3 sequence: CASSVTGGKFEETQYF. The CDR3, as DNA: TGTGCCAGCAGCGTCACAGGGGGCAAGTTTGAAGAGACCCAGTACTTC.

V gene TRBV3-1 combines with J gene TRBJ2-3; TRBD2 matches at 9 bases. V was pared by 3 bases and J by 4 bases, with 5 bases of the junction left unmatched. Looked up from germline, CDR1 is LGHDT and CDR2 is YNNKEL (reference sequence). The CDR3 has 15 amino acids. The CDR3 DNA reads TGTGCCAGCAGCCACGGGACTAGCAGTCCAGATACGCAGTATTTT. The encoded protein is CASSHGTSSPDTQYF.